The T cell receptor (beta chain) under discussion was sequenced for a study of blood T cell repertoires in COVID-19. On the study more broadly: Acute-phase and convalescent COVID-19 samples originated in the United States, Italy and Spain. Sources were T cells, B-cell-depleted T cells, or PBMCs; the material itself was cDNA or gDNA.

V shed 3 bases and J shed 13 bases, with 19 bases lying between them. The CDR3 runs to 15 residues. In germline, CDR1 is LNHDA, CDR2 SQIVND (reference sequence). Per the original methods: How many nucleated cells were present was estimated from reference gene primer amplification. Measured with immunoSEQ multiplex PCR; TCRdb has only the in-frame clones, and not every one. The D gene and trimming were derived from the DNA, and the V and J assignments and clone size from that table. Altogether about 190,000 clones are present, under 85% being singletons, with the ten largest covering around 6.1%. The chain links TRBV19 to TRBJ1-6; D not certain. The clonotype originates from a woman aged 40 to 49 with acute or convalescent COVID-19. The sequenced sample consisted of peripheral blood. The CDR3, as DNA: TGTGCCAGTAGTATCGGTATTGGGCCAGGAGGGCCCCTCCACTTT. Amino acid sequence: CASSIGIGPGGPLHF.